Given below is one TCR beta chain in context. Its antigen is as yet unknown. TRB rearrangements spanning V, D and J were amplified using mixed TRB-A/B primers. TCRdb called the multiplex PCR reads again in MiXCR, with one record for every CDR3 protein. The table records 5,000 to 8,000 distinct CDR3 sequences, 25% to 30% of them present only once. V was trimmed by 1 base and J by 1 base, leaving 13 bases between them. The V gene's germline CDR1 is SGHKS and CDR2 YYEKEE (reference sequence). CDR3 length: 16 amino acids. The template was genomic DNA from peripheral blood, not RNA. This record belongs to a study of T cell repertoires in aging, cancer and after chemotherapy. Study findings and constraints: Untreated cancer patients had significantly lower blood TCR diversity than age-matched healthy donors. Loss of evenness, beyond lost richness, contributed to age-related TCR diversity decline in cancer patients.

The sequenced sample was blood. This TCR derives from a human donor in good health. The gene calls are TRBV5-5 and TRBJ2-3, with D perhaps given as TRBD1 or TRBD2 (5 bases each). This CDR3 reads CASSLIRGVGTDTQYF. The CDR3 nucleotides read TGTGCCAGCAGCTTGATACGGGGCGTGGGCACAGATACGCAGTATTTT.